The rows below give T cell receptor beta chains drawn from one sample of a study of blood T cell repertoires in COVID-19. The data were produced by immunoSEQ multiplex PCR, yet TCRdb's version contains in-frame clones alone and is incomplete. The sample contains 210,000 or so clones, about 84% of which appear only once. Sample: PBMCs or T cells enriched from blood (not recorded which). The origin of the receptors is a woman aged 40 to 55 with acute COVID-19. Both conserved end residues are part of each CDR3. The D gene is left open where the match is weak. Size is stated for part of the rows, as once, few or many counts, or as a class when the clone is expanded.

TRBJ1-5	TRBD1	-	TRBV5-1	TGCGCCAGCAGCTTGGAGGGACAGGGCCAAATGAGCAATCAGCCCCAGCATTTT	CASSLEGQGQMSNQPQHF
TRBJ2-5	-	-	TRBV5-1	TGCGCCAGCAGCTTCGCCAGGGGTGGGGAGACCCAGTACTTC	CASSFARGGETQYF
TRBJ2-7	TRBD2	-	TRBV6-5	TGTGCCAGCAGTTCCCTGACTAGCGGGAACACCTACGAGCAGTACTTC	CASSSLTSGNTYEQYF
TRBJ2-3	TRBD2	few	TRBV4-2	TGTGCCAGCAGCCACAAGGTTAGCGGGGGGGCATCAGATACGCAGTATTTT	CASSHKVSGGASDTQYF
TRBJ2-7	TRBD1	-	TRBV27	TGTGCCAGCAGCCGGGACAGGGAAGCTTTTAGGTACTTC	CASSRDREAFRYF
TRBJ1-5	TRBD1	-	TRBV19	TGTGCCAGTAGTACAGGGGGTGATCATAGCAATCAGCCCCAGCATTTT	CASSTGGDHSNQPQHF
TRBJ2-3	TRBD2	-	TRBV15	TGTGCCACCAGCAGTGGACTAGCGGGAAACACAGATACGCAGTATTTT	CATSSGLAGNTDTQYF
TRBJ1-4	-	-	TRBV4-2	TGTGCCAGCAGCCTCCGAACCACAGTAGGCGATGTTAATGAAAAACTGTTTTTT	CASSLRTTVGDVNEKLFF
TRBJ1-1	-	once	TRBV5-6	TGTGCCAGCAGCTCCACCCGGGGTGAGGAAGCTTTCTTT	CASSSTRGEEAFF
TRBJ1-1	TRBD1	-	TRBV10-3	TGTGCCATCAGTGCGTCTCCGGGACAGGGGACCTACACTGAAGCTTTCTTT	CAISASPGQGTYTEAFF
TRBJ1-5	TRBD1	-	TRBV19	TGTGCCAGTAGTATACGCGGGGACAGGGGGGAGCATTTT	CASSIRGDRGEHF
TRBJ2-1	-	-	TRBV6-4	TGTGCCAGCAGTCAACTGGGACTTTCCTACAATGAGCAGTTCTTC	CASSQLGLSYNEQFF
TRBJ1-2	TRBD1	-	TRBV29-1	TGCAGCGTCGGATCCGGGACAGAAGGCTATGGCTACACCTTC	CSVGSGTEGYGYTF
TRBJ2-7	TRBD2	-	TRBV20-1	TGCAGTGCTAGTTGGAGCGGGGTCCACTACGAGCAGTACTTC	CSASWSGVHYEQYF
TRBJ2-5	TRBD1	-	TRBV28	TGTGCCAGCAGTACCCGGGACAGGTACCAAGAGACCCAGTACTTC	CASSTRDRYQETQYF
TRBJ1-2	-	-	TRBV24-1	TGTGCCACCAGTGTCCTTATCCACTATGGCTACACCTTC	CATSVLIHYGYTF
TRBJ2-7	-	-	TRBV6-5	TGTGCCAGCCTTGACAAGGCCAGCTCCTACGAGCAGTACTTC	CASLDKASSYEQYF
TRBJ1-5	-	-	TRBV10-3	TGTGCCATCAGTGAGTCGCTAGGAAGCCAGCCCCAGCATTTT	CAISESLGSQPQHF
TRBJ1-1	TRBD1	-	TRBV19	TGTGCCAGTACCCCGACAGGGCTGAACACTGAAGCTTTCTTT	CASTPTGLNTEAFF
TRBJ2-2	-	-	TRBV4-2	TGTGCCAGCAGCCAAGTGGGGACAAACACCGGGGAGCTGTTTTTT	CASSQVGTNTGELFF
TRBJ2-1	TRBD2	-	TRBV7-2	TGTGCCAGCAGCTTATTCGATGCGGGAGCCTACAATGAGCAGTTCTTC	CASSLFDAGAYNEQFF
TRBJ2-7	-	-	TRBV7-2	TGTGCCAGCAGCCCGTCCTACAGGGCCTCCCTAAGGGACGAGCAGTACTTC	CASSPSYRASLRDEQYF
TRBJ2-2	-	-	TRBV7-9	TGTGCCAGCACGGGACCGGGAACGAACACCGGGGAGCTGTTTTTT	CASTGPGTNTGELFF
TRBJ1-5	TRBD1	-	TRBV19	TGTGCCAGTAGTGGCCTAGGGACAGGGTGGCGTCAGCCCCAGCATTTT	CASSGLGTGWRQPQHF
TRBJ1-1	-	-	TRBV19	TGTGCCAGTAGTATCTCGCGAGACACTGAAGCTTTCTTT	CASSISRDTEAFF
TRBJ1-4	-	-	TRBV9	TGTGCCAGCAGCGCCTCCGGACAGTATGAAAAACTGTTTTTT	CASSASGQYEKLFF
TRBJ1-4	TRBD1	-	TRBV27	TGTGCCAGCAGCCCATTACGTGGCAGGGGGGCCCATAATGAAAAACTGTTTTTT	CASSPLRGRGAHNEKLFF
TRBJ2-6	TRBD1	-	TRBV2	TGTGCCAGCAGTGGGCCAGACAGGGGGGCTGGGGCCAACGTCCTGACTTTC	CASSGPDRGAGANVLTF
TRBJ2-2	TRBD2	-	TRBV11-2	TGTGCCAGCAGCTTAACTAGCGGAGGAGCCAGGGAGCTGTTTTTT	CASSLTSGGARELFF
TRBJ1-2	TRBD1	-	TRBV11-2	TGTGCCAGCAGCCCTCGGACAGGGGGCTATGGCTACACCTTC	CASSPRTGGYGYTF
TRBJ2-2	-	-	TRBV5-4	TGTGCCAGCAGCTTGCCCAGCGGGGAGCTGTTTTTT	CASSLPSGELFF
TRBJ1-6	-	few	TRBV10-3	TGTGCCATCAGTGAAAGGGGAAGCTCCTATAATTCACCCCTCCACTTT	CAISERGSSYNSPLHF
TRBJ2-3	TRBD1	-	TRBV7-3	TGTGCCAGCAGCGGATACAGGGGTCGCACAGATACGCAGTATTTT	CASSGYRGRTDTQYF
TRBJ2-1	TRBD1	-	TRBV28	TGTGCCAGCAGTCCCCCTCGGACAGGGGTCGGGGTGTCCTACAATGAGCAGTTCTTC	CASSPPRTGVGVSYNEQFF
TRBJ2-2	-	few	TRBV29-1	TGCAGCGTCGACGCCAAACAGGGCACCGGGGAGCTGTTTTTT	CSVDAKQGTGELFF
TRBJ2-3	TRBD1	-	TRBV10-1	TGCGCCAGCAGCCAGGGACAGCTTACTTCAAGCACAGATACGCAGTATTTT	CASSQGQLTSSTDTQYF
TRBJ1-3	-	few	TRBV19	TGTGCCAGTAGTATCTCGGCGGTCTCTGGAAACACCATATATTTT	CASSISAVSGNTIYF
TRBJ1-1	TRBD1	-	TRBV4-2	TGTGCCACCCAACAGACAGGGGAGAGGGACACTGAAGCTTTCTTT	CATQQTGERDTEAFF
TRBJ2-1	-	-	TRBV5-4	TGTGCCAGCAGCTCTCCAGGGGACAATGAGCAGTTCTTC	CASSSPGDNEQFF
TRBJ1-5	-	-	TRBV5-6	TGTGCCAGCAGCACCGCAGGCCCTGATCAGCCCCAGCATTTT	CASSTAGPDQPQHF
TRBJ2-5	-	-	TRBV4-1	TGCGCCAGCAGCCAAGTAGATCAGGGGCGGCGGGAGACCCAGTACTTC	CASSQVDQGRRETQYF
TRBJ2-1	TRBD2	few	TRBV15	TGTGCCACCAGCAGACGCGTACTAGCGGGGGGGGCTGATGAGCAGTTCTTC	CATSRRVLAGGADEQFF
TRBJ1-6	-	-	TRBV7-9	TGTGCCAGCAGCCAGTACAGGGAAGATTCACCCCTCCACTTT	CASSQYREDSPLHF
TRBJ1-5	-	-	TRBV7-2	TGTGCCAGCAGCTTAGTATCAGGGGGCAATCAGCCCCAGCATTTT	CASSLVSGGNQPQHF
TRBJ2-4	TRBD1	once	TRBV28	TGTGCCACCCAAAGGGACAGTTTAGACATTCAGTACTTC	CATQRDSLDIQYF
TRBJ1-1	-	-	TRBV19	TGTGCCAGTAGTTTGTCACCCCAGGGTAAGGGCACTGAAGCTTTCTTT	CASSLSPQGKGTEAFF
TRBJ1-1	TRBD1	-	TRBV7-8	TGTGCCAGCAGCCCACAACAGGGGGTCCGCACTGAAGCTTTCTTT	CASSPQQGVRTEAFF
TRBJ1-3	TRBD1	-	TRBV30	TGTGCCTGGAGCTTGGACAGGGGAAACACCATATATTTT	CAWSLDRGNTIYF
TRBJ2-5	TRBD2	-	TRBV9	TGTGCCAGCAGCGGGACAATAGCGGGAGCTGGAGAGACCCAGTACTTC	CASSGTIAGAGETQYF